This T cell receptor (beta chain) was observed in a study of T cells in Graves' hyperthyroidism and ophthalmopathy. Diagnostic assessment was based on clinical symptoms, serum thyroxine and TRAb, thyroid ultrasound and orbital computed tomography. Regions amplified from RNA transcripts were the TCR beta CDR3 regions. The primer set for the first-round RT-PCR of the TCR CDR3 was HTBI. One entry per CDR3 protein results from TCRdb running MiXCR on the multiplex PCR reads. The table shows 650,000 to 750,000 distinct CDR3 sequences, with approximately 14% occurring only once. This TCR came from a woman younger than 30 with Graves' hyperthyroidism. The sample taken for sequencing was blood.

The CDR3 sequence: CASSEWDYSSYNEQFF. As DNA, the CDR3 is TGTGCCAGCAGTGAATGGGACTACAGCTCCTACAATGAGCAGTTCTTC. The chain uses TRBV6-1 and TRBJ2-1, with 7 bases identical to TRBD2. Germline loops: CDR1 MNHNS, CDR2 SASEGT. This CDR3 has 16 residues. V dropped 2 bases and J dropped 0; count of bases not matched to a gene: 4.